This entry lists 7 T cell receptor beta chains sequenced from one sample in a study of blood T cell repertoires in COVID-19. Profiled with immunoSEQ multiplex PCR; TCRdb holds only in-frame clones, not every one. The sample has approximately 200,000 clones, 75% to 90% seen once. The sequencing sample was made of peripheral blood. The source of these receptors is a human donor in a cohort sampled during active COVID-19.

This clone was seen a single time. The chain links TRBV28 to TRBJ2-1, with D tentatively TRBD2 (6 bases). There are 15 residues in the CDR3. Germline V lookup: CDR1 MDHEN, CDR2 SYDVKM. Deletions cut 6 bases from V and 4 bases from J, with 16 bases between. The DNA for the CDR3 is TGTGCCAGCAGCCCGTCGGGACTCCGATACAATGAGCAGTTCTTC. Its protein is CASSPSGLRYNEQFF. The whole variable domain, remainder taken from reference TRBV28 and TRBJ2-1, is DVKVTQSSRYLVKRTGEKVFLECVQDMDHENMFWYRQDPGLGLRLIYFSYDVKMKEKGDIPEGYSVSREKKERFSLILESASTNQTSMYLCASSPSGLRYNEQFFGPGTRLTVL.

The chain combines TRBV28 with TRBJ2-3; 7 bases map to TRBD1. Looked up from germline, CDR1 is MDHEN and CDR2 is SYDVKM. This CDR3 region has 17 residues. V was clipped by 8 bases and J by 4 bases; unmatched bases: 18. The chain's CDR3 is CASGGVTGRKSADTQYF. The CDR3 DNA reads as TGTGCCAGCGGGGGTGTGACAGGGCGAAAGTCCGCAGATACGCAGTATTTT.

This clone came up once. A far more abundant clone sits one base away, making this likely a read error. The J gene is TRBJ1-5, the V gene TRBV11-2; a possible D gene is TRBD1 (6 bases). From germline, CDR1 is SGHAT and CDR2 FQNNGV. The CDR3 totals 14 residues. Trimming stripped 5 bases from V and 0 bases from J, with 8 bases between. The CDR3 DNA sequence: TGTGCCAGCAGCCCGGGACATAGCAATCAGCCCCAGCATTTT. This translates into CASSPGHSNQPQHF.

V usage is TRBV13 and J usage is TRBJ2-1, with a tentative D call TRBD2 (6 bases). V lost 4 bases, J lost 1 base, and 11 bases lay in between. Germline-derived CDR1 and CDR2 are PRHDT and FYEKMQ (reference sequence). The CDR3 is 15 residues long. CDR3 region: CASSSPGESYNEQFF. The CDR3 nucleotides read TGTGCCAGCAGCTCCCCGGGAGAATCCTACAATGAGCAGTTCTTC.

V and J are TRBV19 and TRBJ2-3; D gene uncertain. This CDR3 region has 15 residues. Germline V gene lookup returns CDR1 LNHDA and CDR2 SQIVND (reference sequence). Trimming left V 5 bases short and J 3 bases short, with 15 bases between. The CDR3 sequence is CASSLLAEITDTQYF. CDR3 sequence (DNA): TGTGCCAGTAGTTTGTTAGCAGAAATTACAGATACGCAGTATTTT. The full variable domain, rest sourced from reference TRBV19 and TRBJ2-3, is DGGITQSPKYLFRKEGQNVTLSCEQNLNHDAMYWYRQDPGQGLRLIYYSQIVNDFQKGDIAEGYSVSREKKESFPLTVTSAQKNPTAFYLCASSLLAEITDTQYFGPGTRLTVL.

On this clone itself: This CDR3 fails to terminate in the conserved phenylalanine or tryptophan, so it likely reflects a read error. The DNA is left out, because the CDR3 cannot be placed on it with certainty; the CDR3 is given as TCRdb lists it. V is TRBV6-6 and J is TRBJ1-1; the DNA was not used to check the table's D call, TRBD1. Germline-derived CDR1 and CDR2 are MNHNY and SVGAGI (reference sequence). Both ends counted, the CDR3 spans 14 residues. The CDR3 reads CASVEWAGQVPRLT.

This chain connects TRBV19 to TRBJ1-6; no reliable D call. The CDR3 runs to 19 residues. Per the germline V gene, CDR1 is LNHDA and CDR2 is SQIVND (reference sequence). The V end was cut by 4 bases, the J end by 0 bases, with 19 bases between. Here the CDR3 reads CASSTGKRRISSYNSPLHF. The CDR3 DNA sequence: TGTGCCAGTAGTACGGGAAAGCGACGGATTAGCTCCTATAATTCACCCCTCCACTTT.